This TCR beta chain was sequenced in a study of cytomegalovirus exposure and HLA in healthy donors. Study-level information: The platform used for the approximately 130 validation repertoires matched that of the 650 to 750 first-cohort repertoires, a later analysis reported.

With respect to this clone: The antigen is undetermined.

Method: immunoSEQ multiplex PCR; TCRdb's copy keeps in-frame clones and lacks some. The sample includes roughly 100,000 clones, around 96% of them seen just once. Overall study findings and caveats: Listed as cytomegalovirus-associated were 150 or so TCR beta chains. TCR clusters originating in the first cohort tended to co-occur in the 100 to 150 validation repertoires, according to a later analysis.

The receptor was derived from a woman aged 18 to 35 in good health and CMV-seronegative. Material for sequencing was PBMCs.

CDR3 nucleotide sequence: TGCGCCAGCAGCCAGGGAGGTCGCGGGGATGAGCAGTTCTTC. This encodes CASSQGGRGDEQFF. J is TRBJ2-1 and V is TRBV4-1, with D maybe TRBD2 (6 bases). V lost 3 bases to trimming and J lost 8 bases, with 14 bases between them. The CDR3 length is 14 residues. Germline values: CDR1 MGHRA, CDR2 YSYEKL.